This is a list of T cell receptor beta chains from one sample in a study of patients and donors after allogeneic stem cell transplantation. TCRdb redid the calling of the RT-PCR reads with MiXCR, one entry per CDR3 protein. The sample lists about 960,000 distinct CDR3 sequences; 15% to 20% were seen once. The sequenced sample consisted of blood, either unsorted or a sorted T cell fraction (not recorded which). The receptor source for this set is a human donor who was either an allogeneic HSCT recipient or a stem cell or donor lymphocyte infusion donor (not recorded which). It is not recorded whose cells these are; they may come from a transplant donor. Both conserved end residues are part of each CDR3. D genes are given only for firm matches. Size tells how often a clone was seen (once, few, many) or the class of an expanded clone, and some rows leave it out.

TRBV12-3/TRBV12-4	-	TRBJ2-7	many	TGTGCCAGCAGTTTAATGACGGGCAGCTCCTACGAGCAGTACTTC	CASSLMTGSSYEQYF
TRBV19	-	TRBJ2-7	few	TGTGCCAGTAGCTACCGGGGAGTAAACGAGCAGTACTTC	CASSYRGVNEQYF
TRBV6-1	-	TRBJ1-5	-	TGTGCCAGCAGCGATGCGGGGGACGTGGGTCAGCCCCAGCATTTT	CASSDAGDVGQPQHF
TRBV4-2	-	TRBJ2-2	-	TGTGCCAGCAGCCAAGAAGGCCTGGGGGGCACCGGGGAGCTGTTTTTT	CASSQEGLGGTGELFF
TRBV7-2	-	TRBJ1-2	few	TGTGCCAGCAGCGTCCTTTTCCAGGGGAACTATGGCTACACCTTC	CASSVLFQGNYGYTF
TRBV12-3/TRBV12-4	-	TRBJ1-6	few	TGTGCCAGCAGTTTAGTGGGGGGTAATTCACCCCTCCACTTT	CASSLVGGNSPLHF
TRBV12-3/TRBV12-4	TRBD2	TRBJ2-1	-	TGTGCCAGCAGTTTCACTAGCGGGAGGAATTACAATGAGCAGTTCTTC	CASSFTSGRNYNEQFF
TRBV7-8	-	TRBJ2-1	few	TGTGCCAGCAGCTTAAGATTGTGGAACAATGAGCAGTTCTTC	CASSLRLWNNEQFF
TRBV6-5	-	TRBJ1-2	few	TGTGCCAGCAGTTATTTGGCAGCAGATAACTATGGCTACACCTTC	CASSYLAADNYGYTF
TRBV5-6	TRBD1	TRBJ1-5	few	TGTGCCAGCAGCTTGTTAGGACAGGGAAATCAGCCCCAGCATTTT	CASSLLGQGNQPQHF
TRBV29-1	-	TRBJ1-1	few	TGCAGCGTTGTGGGGGCGCGTACTGAAGCTTTCTTT	CSVVGARTEAFF
TRBV5-4	-	TRBJ1-3	few	TGTGCCAGCAGCTCAGCGAGGGACACGATTCTCTCTGGAAACACCATATATTTT	CASSSARDTILSGNTIYF
TRBV7-3	TRBD2	TRBJ2-7	-	TGTGCCAGCAGCTCCCCGTTGACTAGCGAGACCTACGAGCAGTACTTC	CASSSPLTSETYEQYF
TRBV7-2	TRBD1	TRBJ1-5	-	TGTGCCAGCAGGGGACAGTTCGGACAGCCCCAGCATTTT	CASRGQFGQPQHF
TRBV11-3	-	TRBJ2-7	-	TGTGCCAGCAGCTCACTAGGGGAGTCCTACGAGCGGCAGTACTTC	CASSSLGESYERQYF
TRBV7-3	TRBD1	TRBJ2-1	few	TGTGCCAGCAGCTTAGGGCAGAGGGGGACAGGGTTTGATGAGCAGTTCTTC	CASSLGQRGTGFDEQFF
TRBV7-2	TRBD1	TRBJ2-2	few	TGTGCCAGCAGCTTAGGGACAGGGATCGGGGAGCTGTTTTTT	CASSLGTGIGELFF
TRBV3-1	-	TRBJ1-5	-	TGTGCCAGCAGCCAAGATAGATCGGGCCTAGGAAATCAGCCCCAGCATTTT	CASSQDRSGLGNQPQHF
TRBV12-3/TRBV12-4	-	TRBJ1-2	-	TGTGCCAGCAGTGCCGACAGATGGGGAAACTATGGCTACACCTTC	CASSADRWGNYGYTF
TRBV12-3/TRBV12-4	-	TRBJ2-3	many	TGTGCCAGCAACGATGGTCTCACAGATACGCAGTATTTT	CASNDGLTDTQYF
TRBV12-3/TRBV12-4	-	TRBJ2-7	few	TGTGCCAGCACTAACAGATACGAGCAGTACTTC	CASTNRYEQYF
TRBV6-1	TRBD1	TRBJ1-6	few	TGTGCCAGCACCTACCGGGGGACAGGGATTAATTCACCCCTCCACTTT	CASTYRGTGINSPLHF
TRBV20-1	-	TRBJ2-5	-	TGCAGTGCTACAGCCCTCACCGGGGCCGCCCTAGAGACCCAGTACTTC	CSATALTGAALETQYF
TRBV20-1	-	TRBJ2-3	few	TGCAGTGCTGCTAGCACAGATACGCAGTATTTT	CSAASTDTQYF
TRBV15	TRBD1	TRBJ2-7	-	TGTGCCACCAGCAGAGATAGGGGCAGGGGGAGTTACGAGCAGTACTTC	CATSRDRGRGSYEQYF
TRBV7-2	TRBD2	TRBJ2-1	-	TGTGCCAGCAGCCGCCGCGGGGGGGGTACCTACAATGAGCAGTTCTTC	CASSRRGGGTYNEQFF
TRBV5-1	-	TRBJ1-3	many	TGCGCCAGCAGCTTGGTGGGCAGCCGCTCTGGAAACACCATATATTTT	CASSLVGSRSGNTIYF
TRBV4-1	-	TRBJ2-7	few	TGCGCCAGCAGCCAAGATTCGGGGACGAACCCGGCCTACGAGCAGTACTTC	CASSQDSGTNPAYEQYF
TRBV2	-	TRBJ2-7	-	TGTGCCAGCGGAAGTGAGTACGAGCAGTACTTC	CASGSEYEQYF
TRBV20-1	TRBD1	TRBJ1-1	-	TGCAGTGCACCGAGGGGGACAGGGGAGAGGAACACTGAAGCTTTCTTT	CSAPRGTGERNTEAFF
TRBV5-1	-	TRBJ1-1	-	TGCGCCAGCAGCTTCTCGGGAGGGCTGAACACTGAAGCTTTCTTT	CASSFSGGLNTEAFF
TRBV5-1	TRBD2	TRBJ2-7	-	TGCGCCAGCAGCCCTGGACTAGCGGGAGTCAACGACGAGCAGTACTTC	CASSPGLAGVNDEQYF
TRBV9	-	TRBJ2-1	few	TGTGCCAGCAGCGTATCTGTGGGGGGGCTCAATGAGCAGTTCTTC	CASSVSVGGLNEQFF
TRBV12-3/TRBV12-4	TRBD2	TRBJ2-7	few	TGTGCCAGCAGCCAAGGCAGGGAGGGGGAGCAGTACTTC	CASSQGREGEQYF
TRBV4-1	-	TRBJ2-1	-	TGCGCCAGCAGCCAAGTCTCCAGGGGGGCCTACAATGAGCAGTTCTTC	CASSQVSRGAYNEQFF
TRBV11-2	-	TRBJ2-1	few	TGTGCCAGCAGCCCCTCCCCAATGTCCTACAATGAGCAGTTCTTC	CASSPSPMSYNEQFF
TRBV7-2	-	TRBJ2-3	few	TGTGCCAGCAGCTTAGGCTCTTCGGGGGGCTTACATAATACGCAGTATTTT	CASSLGSSGGLHNTQYF
TRBV12-3/TRBV12-4	-	TRBJ1-3	many	TGTGCCAGCAGTTTAGATGGCGGCCGATCTGGAAACACCATATATTTT	CASSLDGGRSGNTIYF
TRBV6-5	TRBD1	TRBJ1-5	few	TGTGCCAGCAGTTACTCGGGACAGGATCATCAGCCCCAGCATTTT	CASSYSGQDHQPQHF
TRBV2	TRBD2	TRBJ2-5	-	TGTGCCAGCAGTGAAGTGGGGGGGAGCAAAGAGACCCAGTACTTC	CASSEVGGSKETQYF
TRBV4-1	-	TRBJ1-2	-	TGCGCCAGCAGCCAAGACTCAGCGGTCAGGAACTATGGCTACACCTTC	CASSQDSAVRNYGYTF
TRBV20-1	TRBD1	TRBJ2-7	-	TGCAGTGCTAGAGTCGGGACAGGGGGAGGCGAGCAGTACTTC	CSARVGTGGGEQYF
TRBV24-1	TRBD1	TRBJ1-2	-	TGTGCCACCGCACACGACTACAGGGGGCGCAACTATGGCTACACCTTC	CATAHDYRGRNYGYTF
TRBV7-9	TRBD2	TRBJ2-3	few	TGTGCCAGCAGCGCAACTAGCGGGCTGAGCACAGATACGCAGTATTTT	CASSATSGLSTDTQYF
TRBV20-1	-	TRBJ2-3	few	TGCAGTGCCTCGCCTCAACCTAGCACAGATACGCAGTATTTT	CSASPQPSTDTQYF